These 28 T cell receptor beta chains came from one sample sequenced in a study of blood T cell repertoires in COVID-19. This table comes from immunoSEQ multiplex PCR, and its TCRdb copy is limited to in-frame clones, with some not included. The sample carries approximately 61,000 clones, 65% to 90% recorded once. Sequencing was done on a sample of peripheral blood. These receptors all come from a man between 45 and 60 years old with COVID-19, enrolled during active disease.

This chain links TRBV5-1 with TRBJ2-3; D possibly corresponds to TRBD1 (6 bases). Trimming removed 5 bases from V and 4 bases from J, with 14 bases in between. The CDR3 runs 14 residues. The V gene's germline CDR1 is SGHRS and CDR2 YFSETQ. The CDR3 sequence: CASSGGEGADTQYF. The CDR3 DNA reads TGCGCCAGCAGTGGGGGCGAGGGGGCAGATACGCAGTATTTT.

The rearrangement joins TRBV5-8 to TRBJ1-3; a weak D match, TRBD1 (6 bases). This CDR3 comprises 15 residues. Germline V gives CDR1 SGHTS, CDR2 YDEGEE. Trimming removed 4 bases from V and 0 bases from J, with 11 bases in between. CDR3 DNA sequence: TGTGCCAGCAGCCGTGGACAGACCTCTGGAAACACCATATATTTT. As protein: CASSRGQTSGNTIYF. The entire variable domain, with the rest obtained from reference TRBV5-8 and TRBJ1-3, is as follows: EAGVTQSPTHLIKTRGQQATLRCSPISGHTSVYWYQQALGLGLQFLLWYDEGEERNRGNFPPRFSGRQFPNYSSELNVNALELEDSALYLCASSRGQTSGNTIYFGEGSWLTVV.

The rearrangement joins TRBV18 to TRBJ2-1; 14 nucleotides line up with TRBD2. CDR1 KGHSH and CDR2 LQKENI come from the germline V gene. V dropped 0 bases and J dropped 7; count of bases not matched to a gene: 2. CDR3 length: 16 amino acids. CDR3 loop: CASSPPGLAGANEQFF. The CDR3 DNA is TGTGCCAGCTCACCACCGGGACTAGCGGGAGCAAATGAGCAGTTCTTC.

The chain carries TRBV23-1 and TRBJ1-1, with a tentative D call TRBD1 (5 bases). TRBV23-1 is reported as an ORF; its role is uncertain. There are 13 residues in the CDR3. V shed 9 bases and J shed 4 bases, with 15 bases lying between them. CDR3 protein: CARTLSGLTEAFF. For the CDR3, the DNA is TGCGCCAGAACCCTGTCAGGGCTCACTGAAGCTTTCTTT.

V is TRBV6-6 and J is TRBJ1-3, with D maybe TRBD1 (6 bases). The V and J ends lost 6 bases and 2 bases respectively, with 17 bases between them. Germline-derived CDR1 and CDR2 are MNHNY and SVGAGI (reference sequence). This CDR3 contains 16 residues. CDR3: CASSNLQGAAGNTIYF. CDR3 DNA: TGTGCCAGCAGCAATCTACAGGGAGCGGCTGGAAACACCATATATTTT.

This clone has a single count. The CDR3 DNA reads as TGCGCCAGCAGCTTGGAGGTGACGGGGGCACCCCTCCACTTT. This sequence encodes CASSLEVTGAPLHF. This sequence joins TRBV5-1 and TRBJ1-6; possibly TRBD1 for D (5 bases). Germline values: CDR1 SGHRS, CDR2 YFSETQ. The V and J ends lost 0 bases and 11 bases respectively, with 12 bases between them. The CDR3 sequence is 14 residues long.

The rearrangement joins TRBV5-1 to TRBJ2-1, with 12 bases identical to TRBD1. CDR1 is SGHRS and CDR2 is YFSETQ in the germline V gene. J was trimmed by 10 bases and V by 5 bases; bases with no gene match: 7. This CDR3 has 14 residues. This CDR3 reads CASSRGQGAEEQFF. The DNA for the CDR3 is TGCGCCAGCAGTAGGGGACAGGGGGCAGAGGAGCAGTTCTTC.

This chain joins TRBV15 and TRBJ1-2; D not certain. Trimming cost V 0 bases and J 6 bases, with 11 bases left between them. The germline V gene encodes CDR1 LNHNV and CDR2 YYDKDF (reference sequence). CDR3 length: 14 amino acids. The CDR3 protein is CATSRDSYGDGYTF. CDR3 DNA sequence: TGTGCCACCAGCAGAGATTCCTACGGGGATGGCTACACCTTC.

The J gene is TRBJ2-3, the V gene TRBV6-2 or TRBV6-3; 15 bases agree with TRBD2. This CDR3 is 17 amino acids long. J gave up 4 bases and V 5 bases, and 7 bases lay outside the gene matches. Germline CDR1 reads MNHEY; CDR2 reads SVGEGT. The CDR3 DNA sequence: TGTGCCAGCAGTCGGACTAGCGGGAGGGCCCACGCAGATACGCAGTATTTT. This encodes CASSRTSGRAHADTQYF.

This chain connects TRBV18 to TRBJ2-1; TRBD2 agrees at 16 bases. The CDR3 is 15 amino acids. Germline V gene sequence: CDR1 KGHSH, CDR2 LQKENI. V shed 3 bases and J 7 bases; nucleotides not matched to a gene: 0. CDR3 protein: CASSPGLAGGNEQFF. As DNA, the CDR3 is TGTGCCAGCTCACCGGGACTAGCGGGAGGGAATGAGCAGTTCTTC.

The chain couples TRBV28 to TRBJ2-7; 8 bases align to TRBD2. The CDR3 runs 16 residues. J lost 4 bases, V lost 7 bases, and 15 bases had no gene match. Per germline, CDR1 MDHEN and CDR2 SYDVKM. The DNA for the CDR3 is TGTGCCAGCACCATGGCAGCGGGAGCGTTTTCGTACGAGCAGTACTTC. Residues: CASTMAAGAFSYEQYF.

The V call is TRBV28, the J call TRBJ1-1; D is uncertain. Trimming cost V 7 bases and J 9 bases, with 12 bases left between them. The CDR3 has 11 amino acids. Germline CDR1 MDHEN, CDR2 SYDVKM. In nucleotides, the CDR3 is TGTGCCAGCACCATTGGGAGCAAAGCTTTCTTT. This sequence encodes CASTIGSKAFF. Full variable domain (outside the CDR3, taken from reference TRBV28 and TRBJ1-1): DVKVTQSSRYLVKRTGEKVFLECVQDMDHENMFWYRQDPGLGLRLIYFSYDVKMKEKGDIPEGYSVSREKKERFSLILESASTNQTSMYLCASTIGSKAFFGQGTRLTVV.

The CDR3 sequence is CASSRSGRALYEQYF. The DNA of the CDR3 is TGTGCCAGCAGTCGTAGCGGGAGGGCCCTCTACGAGCAGTACTTC. The J gene is TRBJ2-7, the V gene TRBV6-5; 11 bases match TRBD2. V was clipped by 5 bases and J by 3 bases; unmatched bases: 6. The length of the CDR3 is 15 residues. Germline CDR1 MNHEY, CDR2 SVGAGI.

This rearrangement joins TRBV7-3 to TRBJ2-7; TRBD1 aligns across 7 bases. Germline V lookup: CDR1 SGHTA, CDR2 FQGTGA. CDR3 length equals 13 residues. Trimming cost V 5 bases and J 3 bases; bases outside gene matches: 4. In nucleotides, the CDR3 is TGTGCCAGCAGCACCCGGGACAGCTACGAGCAGTACTTC. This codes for CASSTRDSYEQYF.

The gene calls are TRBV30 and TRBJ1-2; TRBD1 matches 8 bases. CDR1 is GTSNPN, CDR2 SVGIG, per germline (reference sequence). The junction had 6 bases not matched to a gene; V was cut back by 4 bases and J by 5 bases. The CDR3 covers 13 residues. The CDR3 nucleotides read TGTGCCTGGACTCCCGGGACAGGATATGGCTACACCTTC. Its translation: CAWTPGTGYGYTF.

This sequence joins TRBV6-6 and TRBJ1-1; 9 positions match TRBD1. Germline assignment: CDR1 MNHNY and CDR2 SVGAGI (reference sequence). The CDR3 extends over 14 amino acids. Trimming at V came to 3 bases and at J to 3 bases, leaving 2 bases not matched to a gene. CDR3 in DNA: TGTGCCAGCAGTTATGGGACAGGGTACACTGAAGCTTTCTTT. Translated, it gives CASSYGTGYTEAFF.

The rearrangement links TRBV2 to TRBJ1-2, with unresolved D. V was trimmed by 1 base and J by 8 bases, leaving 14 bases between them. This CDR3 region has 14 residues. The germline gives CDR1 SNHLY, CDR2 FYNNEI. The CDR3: CASSEEGGLGGYTF. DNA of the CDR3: TGTGCCAGCAGTGAAGAGGGAGGGCTGGGAGGCTACACCTTC.

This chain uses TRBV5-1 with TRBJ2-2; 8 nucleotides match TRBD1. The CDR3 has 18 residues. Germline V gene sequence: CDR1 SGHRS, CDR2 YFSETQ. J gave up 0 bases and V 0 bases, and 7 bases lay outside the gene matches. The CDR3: CASSLVPQGASNTGELFF. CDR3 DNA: TGCGCCAGCAGCTTGGTGCCCCAGGGGGCCTCGAACACCGGGGAGCTGTTTTTT.

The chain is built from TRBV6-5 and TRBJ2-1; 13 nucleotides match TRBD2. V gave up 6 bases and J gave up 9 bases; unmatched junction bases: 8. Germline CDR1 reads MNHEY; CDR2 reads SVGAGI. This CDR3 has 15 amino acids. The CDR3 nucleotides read TGTGCCAGCAGCCCCGGACTAGCGGGAGAGTTTGAGCAGTTCTTC. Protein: CASSPGLAGEFEQFF.

The CDR3 sequence: CASTPSRAGGGNYGYTF. CDR3 DNA: TGTGCCAGCACTCCCTCCCGTGCAGGGGGCGGAAATTATGGCTACACCTTC. The chain uses TRBV28 and TRBJ1-2; 8 bases align to TRBD1. V shed 7 bases, J shed 5 bases, and the junction held 18 bases outside the gene matches. In germline, CDR1 is MDHEN, CDR2 SYDVKM. There are 17 residues in the CDR3.

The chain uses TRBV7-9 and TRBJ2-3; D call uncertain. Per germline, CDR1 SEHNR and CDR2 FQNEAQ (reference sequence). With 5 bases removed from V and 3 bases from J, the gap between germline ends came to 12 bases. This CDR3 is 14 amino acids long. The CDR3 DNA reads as TGTGCCAGCAGCCCCCCGATCAGAACAGATACGCAGTATTTT. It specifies CASSPPIRTDTQYF.

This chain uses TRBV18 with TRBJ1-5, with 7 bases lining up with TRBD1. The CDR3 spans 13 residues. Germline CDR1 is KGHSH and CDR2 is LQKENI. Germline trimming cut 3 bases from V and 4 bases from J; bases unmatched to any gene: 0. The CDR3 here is CASSPDRNQPQHF. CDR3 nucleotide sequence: TGTGCCAGCTCACCGGACAGGAATCAGCCCCAGCATTTT.

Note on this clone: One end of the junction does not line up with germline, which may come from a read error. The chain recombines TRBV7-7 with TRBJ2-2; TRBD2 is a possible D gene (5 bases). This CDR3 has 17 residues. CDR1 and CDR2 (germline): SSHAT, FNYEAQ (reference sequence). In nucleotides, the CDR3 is TGTGCTAGCAGCTTAAGAGTTGAACGGGATGCGGCCGGGGAGCTGTTTTTT. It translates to CASSLRVERDAAGELFF. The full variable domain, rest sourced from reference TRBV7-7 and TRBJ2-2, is GAGVSQSPRYKVTKRGQDVTLRCDPISSHATLYWYQQALGQGPEFLTYFNYEAQPDKSGLPSDRFSAERPEGSISTLTIQRTEQRDSAMYRCASSLRVERDAAGELFFGEGSRLTVL.

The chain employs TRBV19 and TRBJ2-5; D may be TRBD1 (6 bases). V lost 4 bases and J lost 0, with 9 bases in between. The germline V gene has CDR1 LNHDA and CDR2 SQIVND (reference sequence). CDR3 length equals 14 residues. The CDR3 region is CASSRGTHQETQYF. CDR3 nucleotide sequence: TGTGCCAGTAGTAGGGGGACACACCAAGAGACCCAGTACTTC. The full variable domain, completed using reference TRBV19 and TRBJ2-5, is DGGITQSPKYLFRKEGQNVTLSCEQNLNHDAMYWYRQDPGQGLRLIYYSQIVNDFQKGDIAEGYSVSREKKESFPLTVTSAQKNPTAFYLCASSRGTHQETQYFGPGTRLLVL.

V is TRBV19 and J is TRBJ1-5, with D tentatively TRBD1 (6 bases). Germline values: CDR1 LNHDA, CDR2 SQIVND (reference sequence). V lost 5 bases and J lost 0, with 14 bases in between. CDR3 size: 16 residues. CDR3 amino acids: CASSAPGQFSNQPQHF. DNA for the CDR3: TGTGCCAGTAGTGCCCCCGGACAGTTTAGCAATCAGCCCCAGCATTTT.

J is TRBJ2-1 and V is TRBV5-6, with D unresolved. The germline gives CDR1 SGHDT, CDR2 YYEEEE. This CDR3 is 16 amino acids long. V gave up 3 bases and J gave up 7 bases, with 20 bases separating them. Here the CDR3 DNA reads TGTGCCAGCAGCTCCAGGCAGACGACCCTGGGTAATGAGCAGTTCTTC. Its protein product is CASSSRQTTLGNEQFF. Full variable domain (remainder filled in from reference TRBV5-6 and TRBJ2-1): DAGVTQSPTHLIKTRGQQVTLRCSPKSGHDTVSWYQQALGQGPQFIFQYYEEEERQRGNFPDRFSGHQFPNYSSELNVNALLLGDSALYLCASSSRQTTLGNEQFFGPGTRLTVL.

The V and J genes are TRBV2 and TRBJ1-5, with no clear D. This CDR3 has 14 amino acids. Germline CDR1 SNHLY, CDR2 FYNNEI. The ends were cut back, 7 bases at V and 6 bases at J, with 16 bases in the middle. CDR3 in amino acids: CASTDTGKAQPQHF. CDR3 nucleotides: TGTGCCAGCACTGATACGGGGAAGGCTCAGCCCCAGCATTTT.

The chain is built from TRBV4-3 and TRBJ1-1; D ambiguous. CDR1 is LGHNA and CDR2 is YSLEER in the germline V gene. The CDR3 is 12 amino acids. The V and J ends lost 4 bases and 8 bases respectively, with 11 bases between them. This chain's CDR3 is CASSLEGSEAFF. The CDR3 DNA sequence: TGCGCCAGCAGCCTTGAGGGATCCGAAGCTTTCTTT.